The following is a T cell receptor (beta chain) sequence with its context. Its antigen is unidentified. Germline V CDR1 and CDR2: LGHDT, YNNKEL (reference sequence). With 0 bases removed from V and 2 bases from J, the gap between germline ends came to 12 bases. The CDR3 sequence is 16 residues long. For the second PCR, which ran for roughly 6 to 11 cycles, a sample-barcoded 5' primer and a J-beta primer mix were used. CDR3-containing paired-end reads numbered at least 3 million in each sample. One entry per CDR3 protein, called by TCRdb with MiXCR from the 5' RACE reads. The table lists some 1.6 million distinct CDR3 sequences, about 35% of them singletons, with approximately 10% in the top ten. The sample belongs to a study of blood T cells in healthy people across ages. Broader study findings: Getting older went along with TCR beta diversity per million T cells dropping roughly linearly.

Sequencing was carried out using blood. This rearrangement joins TRBV3-1 to TRBJ2-3; D gene uncertain. This TCR was sampled from a woman aged 30 to 39 in good health. CDR3 in amino acids: CASSQDPGTSTDTQYF. The CDR3, as DNA: TGTGCCAGCAGCCAAGATCCTGGTACGTCCACAGATACGCAGTATTTT.